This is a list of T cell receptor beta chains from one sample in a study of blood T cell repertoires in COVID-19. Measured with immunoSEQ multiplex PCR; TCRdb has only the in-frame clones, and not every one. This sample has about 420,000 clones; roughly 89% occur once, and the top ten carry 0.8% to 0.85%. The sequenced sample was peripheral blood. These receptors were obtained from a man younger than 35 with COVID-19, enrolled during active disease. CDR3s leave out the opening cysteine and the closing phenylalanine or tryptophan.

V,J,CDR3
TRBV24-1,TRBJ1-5,ATSDSGAPHQPQH
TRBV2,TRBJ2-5,ASSELASGETQY
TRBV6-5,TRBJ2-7,ASRPNYYSSYEQY
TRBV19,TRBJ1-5,ASSIGRGDQPQH
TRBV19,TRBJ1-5,ASSPRTDHSNQPQH
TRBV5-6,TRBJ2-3,ASSFRVLTRLDTQY
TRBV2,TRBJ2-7,ASSETGGALYEQY
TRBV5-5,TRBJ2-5,ASTWGQGVYQETQY
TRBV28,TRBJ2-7,ASSLRGQGAGEQY
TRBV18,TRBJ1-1,ASSPRRDSRGNTEAF
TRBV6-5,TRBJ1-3,ASSYSKTAGNTIY
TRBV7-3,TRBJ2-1,ASSDNSGMQF
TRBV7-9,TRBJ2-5,ASSDRDREETQY
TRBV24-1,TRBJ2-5,ATSESGLAGGQETQY
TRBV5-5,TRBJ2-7,ASSLTGTDYEQY
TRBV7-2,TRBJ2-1,ASSPQDNEQF
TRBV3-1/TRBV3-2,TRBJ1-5,ASSQYHGAVSSNQPQH
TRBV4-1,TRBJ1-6,ASSPIEGDSAPLH
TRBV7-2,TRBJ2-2,ASSSRGHWANTGELF
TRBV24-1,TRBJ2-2,ATSDLPRTANTGELF
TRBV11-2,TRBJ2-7,ASSLGGGGGYEQY
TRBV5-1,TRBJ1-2,ASSLGTDINYGYT
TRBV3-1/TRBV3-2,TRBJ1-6,ASSQGGGSNSPLH
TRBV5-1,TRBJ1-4,ASSPGDNEKLF
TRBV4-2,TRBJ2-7,ASSQDRGYEQY